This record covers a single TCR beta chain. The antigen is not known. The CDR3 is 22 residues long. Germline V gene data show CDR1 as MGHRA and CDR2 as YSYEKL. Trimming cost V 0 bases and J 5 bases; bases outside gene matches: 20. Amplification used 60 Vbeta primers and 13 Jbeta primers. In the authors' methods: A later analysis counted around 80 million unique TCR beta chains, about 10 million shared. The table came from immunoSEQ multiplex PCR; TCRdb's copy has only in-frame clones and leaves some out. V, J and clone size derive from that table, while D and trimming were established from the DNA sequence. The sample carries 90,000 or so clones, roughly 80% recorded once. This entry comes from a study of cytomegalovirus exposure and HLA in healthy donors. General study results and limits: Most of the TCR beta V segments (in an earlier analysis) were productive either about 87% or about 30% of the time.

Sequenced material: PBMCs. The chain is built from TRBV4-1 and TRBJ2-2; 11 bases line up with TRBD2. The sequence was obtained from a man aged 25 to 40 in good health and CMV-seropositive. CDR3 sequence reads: CASSQEPKNSIAGGRATGELFF. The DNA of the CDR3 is TGCGCCAGCAGCCAAGAACCCAAGAACTCGATAGCGGGAGGGCGGGCGACCGGGGAGCTGTTTTTT.